The sequence of this T cell receptor beta chain was determined in a study of T-cell reconstitution after alpha-beta-depleted transplantation in children. Findings of the study overall: T cells produced anew were the main source of T-cell counts and diversity one year after transplant. By about two months after transplant, alpha-beta T cells reportedly arose from several hundred graft clones that had expanded.

Molecular barcoding with unique molecular identifiers was used for the TCRbeta library. TCRdb re-derived calls from the PCR reads in MiXCR, one entry per CDR3 protein. The data hold some 600,000 distinct CDR3 sequences, with 10% to 15% observed a single time. This clonotype has at least ten counts. The antigen is not known. The CDR3 is 15 amino acids. CDR1 is MNHEY and CDR2 is SVGAGI in the germline V gene. V lost 0 bases and J 3 bases, leaving 12 bases between the germline ends. The clonotype comes from a male patient younger than 18 who had a stem cell transplant for acute myeloid leukemia, so the T cells may come from the graft donor. V is TRBV6-5 and J is TRBJ2-7; perhaps TRBD2 as D (6 bases). The source was PBMCs, mostly from graft donor cells, collected 360 days after TCRalphabeta/CD19-depleted stem cell transplant. CDR3 in amino acids: CASSYSRDASYEQYF. The CDR3 DNA is TGTGCCAGCAGTTACTCGCGGGACGCAAGCTACGAGCAGTACTTC.